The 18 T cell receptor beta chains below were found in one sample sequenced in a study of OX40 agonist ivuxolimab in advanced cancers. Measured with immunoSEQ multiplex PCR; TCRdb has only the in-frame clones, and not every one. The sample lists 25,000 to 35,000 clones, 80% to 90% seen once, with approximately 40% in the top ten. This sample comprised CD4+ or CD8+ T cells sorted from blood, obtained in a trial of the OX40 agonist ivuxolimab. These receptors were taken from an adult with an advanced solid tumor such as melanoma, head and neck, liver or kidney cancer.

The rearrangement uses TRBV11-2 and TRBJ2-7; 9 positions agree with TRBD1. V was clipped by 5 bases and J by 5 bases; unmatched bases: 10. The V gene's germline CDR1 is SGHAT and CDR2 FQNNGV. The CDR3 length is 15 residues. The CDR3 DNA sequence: TGTGCCAGCAGCCGCTTAGGTGGGACAGGGAACGAGCAGTACTTC. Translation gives CASSRLGGTGNEQYF.

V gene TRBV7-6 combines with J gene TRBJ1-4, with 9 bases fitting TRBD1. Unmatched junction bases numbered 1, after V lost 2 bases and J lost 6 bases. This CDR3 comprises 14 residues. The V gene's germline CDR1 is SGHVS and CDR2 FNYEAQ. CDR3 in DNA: TGTGCCAGCAGCTTAAGGACAGGGGATGAAAAACTGTTTTTT. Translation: CASSLRTGDEKLFF.

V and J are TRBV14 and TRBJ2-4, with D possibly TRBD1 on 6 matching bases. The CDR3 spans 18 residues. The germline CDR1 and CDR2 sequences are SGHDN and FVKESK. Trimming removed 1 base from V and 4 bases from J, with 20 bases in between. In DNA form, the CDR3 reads TGTGCCAGCAGCCAAGCAAGCTTTGGATCCGGACAGAAAAACATTCAGTACTTC. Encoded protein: CASSQASFGSGQKNIQYF.

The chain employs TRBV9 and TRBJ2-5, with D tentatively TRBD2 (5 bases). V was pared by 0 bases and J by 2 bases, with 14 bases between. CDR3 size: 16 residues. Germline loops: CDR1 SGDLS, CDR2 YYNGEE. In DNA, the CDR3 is TGTGCCAGCAGCGTAGGAGGAGGCCAGGATCAAGAGACCCAGTACTTC. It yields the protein CASSVGGGQDQETQYF.

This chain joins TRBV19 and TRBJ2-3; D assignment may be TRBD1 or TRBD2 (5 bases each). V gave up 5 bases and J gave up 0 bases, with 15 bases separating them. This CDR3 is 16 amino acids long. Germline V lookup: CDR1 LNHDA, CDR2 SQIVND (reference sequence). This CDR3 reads CASSQRDQQSTDTQYF. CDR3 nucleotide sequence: TGTGCCAGTAGTCAACGGGACCAGCAGAGCACAGATACGCAGTATTTT.

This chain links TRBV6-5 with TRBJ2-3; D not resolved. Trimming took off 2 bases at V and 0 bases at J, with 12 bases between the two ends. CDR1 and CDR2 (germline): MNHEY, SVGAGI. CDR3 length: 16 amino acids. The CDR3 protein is CASSYADVTSTDTQYF. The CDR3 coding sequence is TGTGCCAGCAGTTACGCGGATGTCACTAGCACAGATACGCAGTATTTT.

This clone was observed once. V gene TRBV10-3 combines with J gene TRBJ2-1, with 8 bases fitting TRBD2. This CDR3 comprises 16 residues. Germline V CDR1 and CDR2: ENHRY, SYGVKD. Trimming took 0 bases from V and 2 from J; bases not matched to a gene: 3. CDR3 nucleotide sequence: TGTGCCATCAGTGAGTCACTTAGCGGGACCTACAATGAGCAGTTCTTC. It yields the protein CAISESLSGTYNEQFF.

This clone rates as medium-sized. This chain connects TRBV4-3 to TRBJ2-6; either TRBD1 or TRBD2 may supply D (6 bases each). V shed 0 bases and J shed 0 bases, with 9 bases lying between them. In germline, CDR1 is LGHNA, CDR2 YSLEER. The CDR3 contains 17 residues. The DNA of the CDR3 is TGCGCCAGCAGCCAAGATGCGGGACACTCTGGGGCCAACGTCCTGACTTTC. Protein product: CASSQDAGHSGANVLTF.

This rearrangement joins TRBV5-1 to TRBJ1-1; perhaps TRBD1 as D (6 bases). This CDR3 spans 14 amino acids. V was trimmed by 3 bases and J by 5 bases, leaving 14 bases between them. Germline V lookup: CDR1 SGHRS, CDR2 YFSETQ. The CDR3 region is CASSWETGWTEAFF. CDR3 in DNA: TGCGCCAGCAGCTGGGAGACAGGTTGGACTGAAGCTTTCTTT.

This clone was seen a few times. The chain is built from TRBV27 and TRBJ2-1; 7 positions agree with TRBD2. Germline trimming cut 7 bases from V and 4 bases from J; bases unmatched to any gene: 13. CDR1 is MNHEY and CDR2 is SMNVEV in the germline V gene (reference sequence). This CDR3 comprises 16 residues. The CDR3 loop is CASKPFWLAEYNEQFF. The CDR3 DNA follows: TGTGCCAGCAAACCATTCTGGCTAGCGGAGTACAATGAGCAGTTCTTC.

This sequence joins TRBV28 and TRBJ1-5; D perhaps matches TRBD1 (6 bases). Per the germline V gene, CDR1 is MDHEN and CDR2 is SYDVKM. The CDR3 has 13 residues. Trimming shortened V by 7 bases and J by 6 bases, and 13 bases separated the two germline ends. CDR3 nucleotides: TGTGCCAGCATAACAGGGCTTAGTCAGCCCCAGCATTTT. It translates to CASITGLSQPQHF. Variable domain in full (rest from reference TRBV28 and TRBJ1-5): DVKVTQSSRYLVKRTGEKVFLECVQDMDHENMFWYRQDPGLGLRLIYFSYDVKMKEKGDIPEGYSVSREKKERFSLILESASTNQTSMYLCASITGLSQPQHFGDGTRLSIL.

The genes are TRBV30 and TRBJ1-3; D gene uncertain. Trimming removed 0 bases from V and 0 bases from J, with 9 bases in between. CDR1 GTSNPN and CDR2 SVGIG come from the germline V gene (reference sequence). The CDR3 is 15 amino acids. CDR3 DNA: TGTGCCTGGAGTGTTGACGGAGTCTCTGGAAACACCATATATTTT. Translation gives CAWSVDGVSGNTIYF. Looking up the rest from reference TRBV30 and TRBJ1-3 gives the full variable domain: SQTIHQWPATLVQPVGSPLSLECTVEGTSNPNLYWYRQAAGRGLQLLFYSVGIGQISSEVPQNLSASRPQDRQFILSSKKLLLSDSGFYLCAWSVDGVSGNTIYFGEGSWLTVV.

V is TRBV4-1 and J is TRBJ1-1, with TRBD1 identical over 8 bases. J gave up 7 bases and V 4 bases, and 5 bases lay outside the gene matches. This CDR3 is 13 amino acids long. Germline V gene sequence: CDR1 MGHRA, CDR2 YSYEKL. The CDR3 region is CASSRTGRSEAFF. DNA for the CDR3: TGCGCCAGCAGCCGGACAGGGCGTAGTGAAGCTTTCTTT.

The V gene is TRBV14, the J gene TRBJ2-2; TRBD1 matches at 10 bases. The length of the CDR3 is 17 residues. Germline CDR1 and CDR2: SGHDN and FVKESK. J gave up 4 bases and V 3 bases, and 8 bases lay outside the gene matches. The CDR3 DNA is TGTGCCAGCAGCCAGAATTCTGGGACAGGGGCCACCGGGGAGCTGTTTTTT. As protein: CASSQNSGTGATGELFF.

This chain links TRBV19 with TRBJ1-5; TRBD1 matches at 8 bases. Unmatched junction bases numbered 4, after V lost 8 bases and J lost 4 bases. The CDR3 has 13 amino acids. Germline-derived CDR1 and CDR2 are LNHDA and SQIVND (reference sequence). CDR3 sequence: CASAGQGNQPQHF. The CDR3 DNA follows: TGTGCCAGTGCTGGACAGGGAAATCAGCCCCAGCATTTT.

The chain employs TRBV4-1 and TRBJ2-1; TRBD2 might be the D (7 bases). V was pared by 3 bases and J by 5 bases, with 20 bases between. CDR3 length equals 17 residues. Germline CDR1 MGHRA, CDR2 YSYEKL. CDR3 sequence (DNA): TGCGCCAGCAGCCAGGTCGGGGGGCTAGGAGGTAACAATGAGCAGTTCTTC. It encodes CASSQVGGLGGNNEQFF.

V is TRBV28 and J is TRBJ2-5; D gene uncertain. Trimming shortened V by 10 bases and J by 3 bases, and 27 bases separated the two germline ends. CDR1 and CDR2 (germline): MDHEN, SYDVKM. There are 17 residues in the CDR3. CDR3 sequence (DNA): TGTGCCACCGGTCCGATAACAAATAGACGGAAAGAAGAGACCCAGTACTTC. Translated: CATGPITNRRKEETQYF.

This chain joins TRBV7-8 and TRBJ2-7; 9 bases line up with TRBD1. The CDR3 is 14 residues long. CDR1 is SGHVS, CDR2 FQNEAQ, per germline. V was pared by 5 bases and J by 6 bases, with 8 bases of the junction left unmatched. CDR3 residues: CASSADRGGIEQYF. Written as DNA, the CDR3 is TGTGCCAGCAGCGCGGACAGGGGCGGCATCGAGCAGTACTTC.